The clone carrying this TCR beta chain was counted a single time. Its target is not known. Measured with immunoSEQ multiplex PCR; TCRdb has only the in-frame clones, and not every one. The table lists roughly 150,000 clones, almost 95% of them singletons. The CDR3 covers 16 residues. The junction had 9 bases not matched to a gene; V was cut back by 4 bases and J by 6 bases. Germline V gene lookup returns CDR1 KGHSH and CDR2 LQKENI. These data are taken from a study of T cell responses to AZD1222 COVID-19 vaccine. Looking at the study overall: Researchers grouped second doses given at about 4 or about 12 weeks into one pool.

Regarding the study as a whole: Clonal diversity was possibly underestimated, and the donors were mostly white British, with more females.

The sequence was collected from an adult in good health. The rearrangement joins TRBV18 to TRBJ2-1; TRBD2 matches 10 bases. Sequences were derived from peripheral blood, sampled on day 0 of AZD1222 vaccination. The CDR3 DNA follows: TGTGCCAGCTCACTAGGTGGTAGCGGGAGGATCAATGAGCAGTTCTTC. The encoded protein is CASSLGGSGRINEQFF.